This T cell receptor (beta chain) was retrieved from a study of CD8 T cells in Susac syndrome. Germline lookup yields CDR1 MDHEN and CDR2 SYDVKM. V was pared by 5 bases and J by 8 bases, with 15 bases between. This CDR3 region has 14 residues. A quantity of about 0.45 to 1 ug RNA underwent reverse transcription using random hexamers. Each CDR3 protein is one row after TCRdb ran MiXCR on the immunoSEQ multiplex PCR reads. The table has roughly 150,000 distinct CDR3 sequences, around 95% seen once; the top ten hold more than 0.2%. This TCR came from a human donor with multiple sclerosis. Sequencing was performed on CD8+ T cells from PBMCs. The gene calls are TRBV28 and TRBJ1-4; TRBD1 is a possible D gene (5 bases). The CDR3 sequence: CASSPRTYGEKLFF. Here the CDR3 DNA reads TGTGCCAGCAGTCCTAGGACATACGGGGAAAAACTGTTTTTT.